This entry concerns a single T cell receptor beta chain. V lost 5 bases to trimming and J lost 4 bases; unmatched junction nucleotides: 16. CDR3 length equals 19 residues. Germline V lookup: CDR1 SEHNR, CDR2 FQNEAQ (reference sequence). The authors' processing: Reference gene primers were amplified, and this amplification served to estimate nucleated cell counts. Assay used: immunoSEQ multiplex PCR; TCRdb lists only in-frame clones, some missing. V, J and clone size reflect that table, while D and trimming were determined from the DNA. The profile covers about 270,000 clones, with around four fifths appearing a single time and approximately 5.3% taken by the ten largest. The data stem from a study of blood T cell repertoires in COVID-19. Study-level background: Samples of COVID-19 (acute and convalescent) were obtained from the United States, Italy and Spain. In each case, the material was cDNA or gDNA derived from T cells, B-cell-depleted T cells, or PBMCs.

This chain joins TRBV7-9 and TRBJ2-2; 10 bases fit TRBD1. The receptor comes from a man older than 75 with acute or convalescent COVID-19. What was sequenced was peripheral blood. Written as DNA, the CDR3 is TGTGCCAGCAGCCTTCGGACAGGGGGTTCCCGGGCTGGCACCGGGGAGCTGTTTTTT. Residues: CASSLRTGGSRAGTGELFF.